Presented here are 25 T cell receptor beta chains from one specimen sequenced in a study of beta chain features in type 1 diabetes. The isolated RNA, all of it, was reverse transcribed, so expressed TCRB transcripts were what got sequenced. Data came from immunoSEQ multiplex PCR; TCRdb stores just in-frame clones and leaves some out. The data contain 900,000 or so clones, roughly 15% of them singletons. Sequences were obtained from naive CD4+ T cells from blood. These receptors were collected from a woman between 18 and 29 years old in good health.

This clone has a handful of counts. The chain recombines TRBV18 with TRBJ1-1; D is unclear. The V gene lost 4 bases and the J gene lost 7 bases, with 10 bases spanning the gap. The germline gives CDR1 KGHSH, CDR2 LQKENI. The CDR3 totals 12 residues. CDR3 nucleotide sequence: TGTGCCAGCTCACAGACCAGCTTTGAAGCTTTCTTT. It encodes CASSQTSFEAFF. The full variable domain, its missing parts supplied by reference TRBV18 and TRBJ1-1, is NAGVMQNPRHLVRRRGQEARLRCSPMKGHSHVYWYRQLPEEGLKFMVYLQKENIIDESGMPKERFSAEFPKEGPSILRIQQVVRGDSAAYFCASSQTSFEAFFGQGTRLTVV.

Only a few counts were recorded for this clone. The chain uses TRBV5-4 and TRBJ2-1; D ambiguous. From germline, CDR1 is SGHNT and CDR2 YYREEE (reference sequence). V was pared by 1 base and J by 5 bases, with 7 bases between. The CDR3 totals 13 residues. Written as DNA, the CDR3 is TGTGCCAGCAGCTTGAGGACCGACAATGAGCAGTTCTTC. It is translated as CASSLRTDNEQFF.

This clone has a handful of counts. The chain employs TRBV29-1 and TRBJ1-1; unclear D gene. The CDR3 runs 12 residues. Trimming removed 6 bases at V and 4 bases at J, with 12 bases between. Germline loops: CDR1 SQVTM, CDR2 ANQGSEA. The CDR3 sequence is CSVRRWGTEAFF. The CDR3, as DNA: TGCAGCGTACGGAGGTGGGGCACTGAAGCTTTCTTT.

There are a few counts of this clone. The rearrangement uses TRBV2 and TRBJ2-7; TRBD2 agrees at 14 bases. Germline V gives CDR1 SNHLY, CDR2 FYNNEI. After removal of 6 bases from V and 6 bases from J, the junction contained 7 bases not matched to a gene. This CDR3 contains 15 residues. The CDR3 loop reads CASRALGLAGGEQYF. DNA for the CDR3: TGTGCCAGCAGGGCCCTCGGACTAGCGGGAGGCGAGCAGTACTTC.

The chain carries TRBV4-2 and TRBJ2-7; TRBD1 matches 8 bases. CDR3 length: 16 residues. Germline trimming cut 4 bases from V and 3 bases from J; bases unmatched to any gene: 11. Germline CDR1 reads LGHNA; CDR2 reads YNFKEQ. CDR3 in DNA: TGTGCCAGCAGCCCCCCTAGGAACAGGGGGGTCTACGAGCAGTACTTC. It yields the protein CASSPPRNRGVYEQYF.

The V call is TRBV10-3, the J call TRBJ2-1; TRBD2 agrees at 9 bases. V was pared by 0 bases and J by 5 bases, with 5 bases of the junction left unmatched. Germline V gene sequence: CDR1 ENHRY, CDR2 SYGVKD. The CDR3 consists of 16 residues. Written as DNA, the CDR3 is TGTGCCATCAGTGAGTCGATTGGCGGGAGGGACAATGAGCAGTTCTTC. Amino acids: CAISESIGGRDNEQFF.

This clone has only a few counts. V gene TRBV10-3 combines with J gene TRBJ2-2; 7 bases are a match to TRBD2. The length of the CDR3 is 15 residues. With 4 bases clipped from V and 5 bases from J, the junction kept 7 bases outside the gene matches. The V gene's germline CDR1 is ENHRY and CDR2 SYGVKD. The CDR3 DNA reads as TGTGCCATCAGTGGCGGGAGAGTTAATACCGGGGAGCTGTTTTTT. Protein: CAISGGRVNTGELFF.

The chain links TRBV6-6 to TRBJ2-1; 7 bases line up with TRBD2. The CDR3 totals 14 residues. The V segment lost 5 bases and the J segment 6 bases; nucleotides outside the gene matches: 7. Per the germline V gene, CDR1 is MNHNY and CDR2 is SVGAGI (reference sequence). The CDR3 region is CASSEAGLSNEQFF. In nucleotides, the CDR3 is TGTGCCAGCAGTGAGGCGGGACTATCCAATGAGCAGTTCTTC.

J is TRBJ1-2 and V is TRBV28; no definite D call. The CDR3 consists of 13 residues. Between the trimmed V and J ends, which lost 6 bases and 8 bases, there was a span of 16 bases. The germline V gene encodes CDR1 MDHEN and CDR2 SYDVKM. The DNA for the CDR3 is TGTGCCAGCAGGATTGATCAGAGTCGCGGCTACACCTTC. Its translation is CASRIDQSRGYTF.

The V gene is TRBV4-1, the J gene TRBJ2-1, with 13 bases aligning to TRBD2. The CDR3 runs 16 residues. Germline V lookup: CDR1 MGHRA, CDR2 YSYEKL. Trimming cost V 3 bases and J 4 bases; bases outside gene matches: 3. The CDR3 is CASSQGLAGKYNEQFF. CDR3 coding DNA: TGCGCCAGCAGCCAGGGACTAGCGGGAAAGTACAATGAGCAGTTCTTC.

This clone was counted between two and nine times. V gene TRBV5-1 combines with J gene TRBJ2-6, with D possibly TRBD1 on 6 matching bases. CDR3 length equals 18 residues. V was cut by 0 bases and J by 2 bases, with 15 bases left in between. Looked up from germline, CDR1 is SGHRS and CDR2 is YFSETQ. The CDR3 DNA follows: TGCGCCAGCAGCTTGGGACCGAACTCAGGGGCTGGGGCCAACGTCCTGACTTTC. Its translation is CASSLGPNSGAGANVLTF.

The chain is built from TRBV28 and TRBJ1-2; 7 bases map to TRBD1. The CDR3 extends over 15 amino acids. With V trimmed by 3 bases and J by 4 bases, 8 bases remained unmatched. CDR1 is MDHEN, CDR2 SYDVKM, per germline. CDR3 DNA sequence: TGTGCCAGCAGTTTCCCCGGGGACAGTTTCTATGGCTACACCTTC. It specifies CASSFPGDSFYGYTF.

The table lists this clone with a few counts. The DNA of the CDR3 is TGTGCCAGCAGTTTCAGCACTGAAGCTTTCTTT. The encoded protein is CASSFSTEAFF. V and J are TRBV6-6 and TRBJ1-1, with D unclear. Germline V gene data show CDR1 as MNHNY and CDR2 as SVGAGI (reference sequence). V dropped 4 bases and J dropped 4 bases, with 4 bases sitting between them. CDR3 size: 11 residues.

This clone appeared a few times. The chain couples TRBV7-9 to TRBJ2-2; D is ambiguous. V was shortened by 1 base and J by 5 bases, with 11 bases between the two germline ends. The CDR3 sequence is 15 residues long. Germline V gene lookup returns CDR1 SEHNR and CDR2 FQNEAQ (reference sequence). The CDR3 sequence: CASSLVGSRTGELFF. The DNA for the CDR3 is TGTGCCAGCAGCTTAGTAGGCAGTCGGACCGGGGAGCTGTTTTTT. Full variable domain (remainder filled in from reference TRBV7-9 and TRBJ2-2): DTGVSQNPRHKITKRGQNVTFRCDPISEHNRLYWYRQTLGQGPEFLTYFQNEAQLEKSRLLSDRFSAERPKGSFSTLEIQRTEQGDSAMYLCASSLVGSRTGELFFGEGSRLTVL.

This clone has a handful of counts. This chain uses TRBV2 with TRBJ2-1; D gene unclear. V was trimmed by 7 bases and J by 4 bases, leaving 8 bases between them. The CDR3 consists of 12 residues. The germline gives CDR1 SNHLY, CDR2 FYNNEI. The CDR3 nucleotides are TGTGCCAGCATGTTTCTTTACAATGAGCAGTTCTTC. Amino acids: CASMFLYNEQFF.

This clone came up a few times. CDR3 DNA: TGTGCCAGCAGTTACAGGACTAGCGGGAGGTTCTCAGATACGCAGTATTTT. As protein: CASSYRTSGRFSDTQYF. The J gene is TRBJ2-3, the V gene TRBV27; the match to TRBD2 covers 14 bases. Germline V gene sequence: CDR1 MNHEY, CDR2 SMNVEV (reference sequence). With 4 bases clipped from V and 4 bases from J, the junction kept 7 bases outside the gene matches. The CDR3 is made up of 17 amino acids.

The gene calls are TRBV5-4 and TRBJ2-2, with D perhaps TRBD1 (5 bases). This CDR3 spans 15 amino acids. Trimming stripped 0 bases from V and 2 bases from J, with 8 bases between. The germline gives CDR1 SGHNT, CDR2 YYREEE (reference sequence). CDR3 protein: CASSLVQANTGELFF. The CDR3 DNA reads TGTGCCAGCAGCTTGGTACAGGCTAACACCGGGGAGCTGTTTTTT. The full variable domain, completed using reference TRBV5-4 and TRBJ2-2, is ETGVTQSPTHLIKTRGQQVTLRCSSQSGHNTVSWYQQALGQGPQFIFQYYREEENGRGNFPPRFSGLQFPNYSSELNVNALELDDSALYLCASSLVQANTGELFFGEGSRLTVL.

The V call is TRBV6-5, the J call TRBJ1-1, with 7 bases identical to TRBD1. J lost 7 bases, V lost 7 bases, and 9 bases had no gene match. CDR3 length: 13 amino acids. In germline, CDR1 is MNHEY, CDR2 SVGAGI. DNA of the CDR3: TGTGCCAGCACCCGTTCCGGGACAGTTGAAGCTTTCTTT. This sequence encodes CASTRSGTVEAFF.

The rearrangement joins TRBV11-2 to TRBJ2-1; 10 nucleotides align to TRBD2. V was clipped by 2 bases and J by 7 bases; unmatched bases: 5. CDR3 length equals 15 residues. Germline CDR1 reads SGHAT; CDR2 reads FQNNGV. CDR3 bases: TGTGCCAGCAGCTTAAGCGGGAGGGCCGGGAATGAGCAGTTCTTC. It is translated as CASSLSGRAGNEQFF. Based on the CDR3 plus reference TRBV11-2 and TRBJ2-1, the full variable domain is EAGVAQSPRYKIIEKRQSVAFWCNPISGHATLYWYQQILGQGPKLLIQFQNNGVVDDSQLPKDRFSAERLKGVDSTLKIQPAKLEDSAVYLCASSLSGRAGNEQFFGPGTRLTVL.

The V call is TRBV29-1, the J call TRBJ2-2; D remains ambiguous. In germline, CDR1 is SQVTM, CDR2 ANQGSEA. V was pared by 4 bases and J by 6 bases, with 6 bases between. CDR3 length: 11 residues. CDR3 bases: TGCAGCGTTGGCGGCGCCGGGGAGCTGTTTTTT. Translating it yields CSVGGAGELFF.

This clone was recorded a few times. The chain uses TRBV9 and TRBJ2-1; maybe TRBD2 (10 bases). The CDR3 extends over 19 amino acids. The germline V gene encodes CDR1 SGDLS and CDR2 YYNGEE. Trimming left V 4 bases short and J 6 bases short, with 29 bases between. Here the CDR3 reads CASSQTGTGTLAGVNEQFF. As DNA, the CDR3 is TGTGCCAGCAGCCAAACCGGGACAGGGACCCTAGCGGGAGTCAATGAGCAGTTCTTC.

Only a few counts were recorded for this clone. The CDR3 nucleotides are TGTGCCAGTACCCAGATGGGGACTAGCGGGAGAGGTGAGCAGTTCTTC. Amino acid sequence: CASTQMGTSGRGEQFF. The chain employs TRBV19 and TRBJ2-1, with 14 bases identical to TRBD2. V lost 7 bases, J lost 9 bases, and 11 bases stayed unmatched. CDR1 and CDR2 from the germline V gene are LNHDA and SQIVND (reference sequence). The CDR3 sequence is 16 residues long.

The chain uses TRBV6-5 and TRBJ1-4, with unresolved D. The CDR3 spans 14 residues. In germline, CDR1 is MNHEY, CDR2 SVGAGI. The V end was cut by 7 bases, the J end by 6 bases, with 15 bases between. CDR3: CASTSGSPYEKLFF. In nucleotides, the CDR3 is TGTGCCAGCACGTCGGGGTCCCCATATGAAAAACTGTTTTTT.

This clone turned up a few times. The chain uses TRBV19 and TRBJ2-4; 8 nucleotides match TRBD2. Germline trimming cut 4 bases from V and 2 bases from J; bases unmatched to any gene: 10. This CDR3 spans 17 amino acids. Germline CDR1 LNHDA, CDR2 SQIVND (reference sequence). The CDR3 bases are TGTGCCAGTAGTAGGTGGCAAGCGGGAGTAACCAAAAACATTCAGTACTTC. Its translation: CASSRWQAGVTKNIQYF.

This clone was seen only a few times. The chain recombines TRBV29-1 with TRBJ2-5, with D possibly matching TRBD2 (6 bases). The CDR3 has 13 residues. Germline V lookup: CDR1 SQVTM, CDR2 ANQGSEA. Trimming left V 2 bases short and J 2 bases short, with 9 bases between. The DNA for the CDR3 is TGCAGCGTTGAATCGGCGGGGCAAGAGACCCAGTACTTC. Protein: CSVESAGQETQYF.